This T cell receptor beta chain was captured in a study of blood T cell repertoires in COVID-19. This CDR3 spans 14 amino acids. Germline V gene sequence: CDR1 SEHNR, CDR2 FQNEAQ (reference sequence). V gave up 5 bases and J gave up 8 bases; unmatched junction bases: 7. Libraries were prepared by immunoSEQ multiplex PCR; TCRdb keeps only in-frame clonotypes and omits some of them. The sample has some 14,000 clones, roughly 89% seen once; the top ten hold approximately 30%. This TCR came from a middle-aged man with active COVID-19. The sequencing sample was made of peripheral blood. The V call is TRBV7-9, the J call TRBJ1-5; 9 positions agree with TRBD1. The CDR3 here is CASSEPGQGEPQHF. The CDR3 bases are TGTGCCAGCAGCGAACCGGGACAGGGTGAGCCCCAGCATTTT.